The 16 T cell receptor beta chains listed next were all sequenced from one sample in a study of regulatory T cells in long-lasting Graves disease. Researchers made TCR beta libraries by using iRepertoire HTBI primers and running Arm-PCR on CDR3 regions. One entry per CDR3 protein results from TCRdb running MiXCR on the multiplex PCR reads. The table records around 500,000 distinct CDR3 sequences, more than 20% of them present only once. As for time point: persistent/refractory GD, antithyroid drugs over 5 years with positive TRAb. There was RNA extracted from PBMCs, and the TCR library was made from it. Material: peripheral blood mononuclear cells (PBMCs), obtained when the disease was refractory, from a patient treated with antithyroid drugs. The receptors were gathered from a female donor with Graves disease.

This clonotype was counted at least ten times. The chain couples TRBV7-9 to TRBJ1-6; TRBD1 matches at 8 bases. Germline V gives CDR1 SEHNR, CDR2 FQNEAQ (reference sequence). CDR3 length: 15 amino acids. Trimming removed 4 bases from V and 10 bases from J; junction bases left unmatched: 9. CDR3 coding DNA: TGTGCCAGCAGCTCACCGACAGGGGTGGAGTCACCCCTCCACTTT. Translating gives CASSSPTGVESPLHF.

The rearrangement uses TRBV10-3 and TRBJ1-1; no definite D call. The CDR3 is 14 residues long. Germline V gives CDR1 ENHRY, CDR2 SYGVKD. The ends were cut back, 3 bases at V and 2 bases at J, with 10 bases in the middle. The CDR3 here is CAISDSTSNTEAFF. The CDR3 DNA reads TGTGCCATCAGTGATTCGACCTCTAACACTGAAGCTTTCTTT.

The sample holds many counts of this clonotype. V gene TRBV20-1 combines with J gene TRBJ2-7; D remains unclear. Per the germline V gene, CDR1 is DFQATT and CDR2 is SNEGSKA (reference sequence). This CDR3 is built from 13 residues. Trimming pared 6 bases from V and 0 bases from J, leaving 12 bases between. In nucleotides, the CDR3 is TGCAGTGCGCTACCTTCGAGCTCCTACGAGCAGTACTTC. Translation gives CSALPSSSYEQYF.

Comments on this clonotype: A much larger clone is a single base away; this may be a read error. V gene TRBV9 combines with J gene TRBJ2-7; TRBD2 matches 8 bases. This CDR3 region has 14 residues. The germline V gene encodes CDR1 SGDLS and CDR2 YYNGEE. Unmatched junction bases numbered 4, after V lost 0 bases and J lost 5 bases. The CDR3 loop reads CASSVAAGGNEQYF. Here the CDR3 DNA reads TGTGCCAGCAGCGTAGCCGCGGGGGGCAACGAGCAGTACTTC.

This clonotype appeared many times. The genes are TRBV18 and TRBJ2-7, with D possibly TRBD1 on 5 matching bases. Germline V gives CDR1 KGHSH, CDR2 LQKENI. The CDR3 extends over 14 amino acids. V was trimmed by 0 bases and J by 2 bases, leaving 8 bases between them. The CDR3 DNA follows: TGTGCCAGCTCACCACCGGGGCGGACCTACGAGCAGTACTTC. Protein product: CASSPPGRTYEQYF.

About this clonotype itself: Since a much larger clone is just one base distant, this may be a read error. The chain recombines TRBV11-2 with TRBJ2-7, with D maybe TRBD2 (5 bases). CDR3 size: 14 residues. Per the germline V gene, CDR1 is SGHAT and CDR2 is FQNNGV. The CDR3 spells CASSLDGPDYERYF. The CDR3 coding sequence is TGTGCCAGCAGCTTAGATGGGCCAGACTACGAGCGGTACTTC.

The sample holds many counts of this clonotype. J is TRBJ1-1 and V is TRBV28; 7 nucleotides align to TRBD1. CDR1 is MDHEN and CDR2 is SYDVKM in the germline V gene. The trim removed 4 bases at V and 2 bases at J, leaving 10 bases unmatched. This CDR3 comprises 16 residues. CDR3: CASSSHPGTDNTEAFF. The CDR3 coding sequence is TGTGCCAGCAGTTCCCATCCCGGGACAGACAACACTGAAGCTTTCTTT.

At least ten counts were recorded for this clonotype. CDR3 sequence: CASREVGGSNYGYTF. CDR3 DNA: TGTGCCAGCAGGGAGGTCGGCGGATCTAACTATGGCTACACCTTC. The chain is built from TRBV6-1 and TRBJ1-2; D is uncertain. The V end was cut by 6 bases, the J end by 0 bases, with 14 bases between. CDR3 size: 15 residues. Germline CDR1 reads MNHNS; CDR2 reads SASEGT.

In this sample, this clonotype turned up many times. Written as DNA, the CDR3 is TGTGCCAGCAGTTTATACGTGGGGGCAGCGGCCTACGAGCAGTACTTC. Translation gives CASSLYVGAAAYEQYF. This chain connects TRBV27 to TRBJ2-7; tentatively, D is TRBD1 (6 bases). Deletions cut 1 base from V and 2 bases from J, with 15 bases between. CDR3 length equals 16 residues. The germline gives CDR1 MNHEY, CDR2 SMNVEV (reference sequence).

This clonotype was detected many times. Written as DNA, the CDR3 is TGCAGTGCATCTACGAGCAGGGATTTAAACACTGAAGCTTTCTTT. Translation: CSASTSRDLNTEAFF. The V and J genes are TRBV20-1 and TRBJ1-1; possible D gene TRBD1, 5 bases. V dropped 6 bases and J dropped 2 bases, with 19 bases sitting between them. The CDR3 runs 15 residues. The germline V gene encodes CDR1 DFQATT and CDR2 SNEGSKA (reference sequence).

This clonotype was counted many times. This rearrangement joins TRBV20-1 to TRBJ2-7; 11 positions agree with TRBD2. CDR1 is DFQATT, CDR2 SNEGSKA, per germline (reference sequence). V lost 5 bases to trimming and J lost 6 bases; unmatched junction nucleotides: 12. This CDR3 has 15 amino acids. The CDR3 DNA follows: TGCAGTGCTCGAACCCCAACTAGCGGGAGAGGCGAGCAGTACTTC. Encoded protein: CSARTPTSGRGEQYF.

This clonotype was counted many times. V is TRBV28 and J is TRBJ2-7, with D perhaps matching TRBD1 (6 bases). Trimming pared 2 bases from V and 2 bases from J, leaving 10 bases between. CDR3 length: 14 residues. Germline V gene sequence: CDR1 MDHEN, CDR2 SYDVKM. In DNA form, the CDR3 reads TGTGCCAGCAGTTTAAACAGGGAACCCTACGAGCAGTACTTC. Protein sequence: CASSLNREPYEQYF.

This clonotype was recorded at least ten times. The V call is TRBV20-1, the J call TRBJ1-2; D perhaps matches TRBD1 (5 bases). The germline gives CDR1 DFQATT, CDR2 SNEGSKA (reference sequence). The V end lost 3 bases, the J end lost 2 bases, and 10 bases lay between the germline ends. The CDR3 sequence is 13 residues long. DNA for the CDR3: TGCAGTGCTAGTATATCAGGGAACTATGGCTACACCTTC. The encoded protein is CSASISGNYGYTF.

Comment on this clonotype: A read error may explain this, as a much larger clone is one base away. The J gene is TRBJ2-7, the V gene TRBV28; possibly TRBD1 or TRBD2 for D (5 bases each). Germline lookup yields CDR1 MDHEN and CDR2 SYDVKM. Trimming took 4 bases from V and 9 from J, leaving 16 bases between them. The CDR3 loop spans 13 amino acids. The CDR3 region is CASSSDERDGQYF. The CDR3 coding sequence is TGTGCCAGCAGTTCAGACGAGAGGGACGGGCAGTACTTC.

This clonotype was seen ten or more times. The rearrangement joins TRBV12-3 or TRBV12-4 to TRBJ2-7; 7 bases are a match to TRBD1. The CDR3 sequence is 17 residues long. The V gene end was trimmed by 5 bases and the J gene end by 2 bases; junction bases not matched to a gene: 15. CDR3: CASSPRPGTVEAYEQYF. The CDR3 nucleotides read TGTGCCAGCAGTCCTAGACCTGGGACAGTAGAAGCCTACGAGCAGTACTTC.

This clonotype was observed a few times. This chain joins TRBV4-2 and TRBJ1-1, with 8 bases lining up with TRBD1. The CDR3 covers 16 residues. With 0 bases clipped from V and 8 bases from J, the junction kept 11 bases outside the gene matches. Germline CDR1 reads LGHNA; CDR2 reads YNFKEQ. CDR3 residues: CASSQDLGQGIGEAFF. The CDR3 DNA reads as TGTGCCAGCAGCCAAGATCTCGGACAGGGTATTGGAGAAGCTTTCTTT.